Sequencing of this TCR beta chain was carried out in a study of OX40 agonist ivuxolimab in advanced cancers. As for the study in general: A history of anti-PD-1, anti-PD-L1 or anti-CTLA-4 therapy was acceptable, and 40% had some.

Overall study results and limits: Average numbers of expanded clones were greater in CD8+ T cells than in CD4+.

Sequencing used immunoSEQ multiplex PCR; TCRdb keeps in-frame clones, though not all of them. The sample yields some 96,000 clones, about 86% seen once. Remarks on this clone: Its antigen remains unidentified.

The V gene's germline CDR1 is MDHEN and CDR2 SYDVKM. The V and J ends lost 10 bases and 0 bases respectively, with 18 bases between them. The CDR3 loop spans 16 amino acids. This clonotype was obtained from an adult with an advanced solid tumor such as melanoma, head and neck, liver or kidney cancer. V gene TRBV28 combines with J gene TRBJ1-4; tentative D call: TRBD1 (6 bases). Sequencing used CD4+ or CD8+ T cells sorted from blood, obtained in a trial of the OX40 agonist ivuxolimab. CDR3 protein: CAIQTARGTTNEKLFF. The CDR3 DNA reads TGTGCCATCCAGACGGCCAGGGGAACAACTAATGAAAAACTGTTTTTT.